The clone carrying this T cell receptor beta chain was detected a few times. The antigen is not known. Looked up from germline, CDR1 is SGHRS and CDR2 is YFSETQ. The CDR3 has 14 amino acids. Trimming took 1 base from V and 4 from J, leaving 8 bases between them. Use of 60 Vbeta and 13 Jbeta primers characterized the PCR. Some clones are missing from TCRdb's copy, which holds only in-frame ones; the method was immunoSEQ multiplex PCR. The sample records roughly 130,000 clones, over 60% being singletons. This sample is part of a study of cytomegalovirus exposure and HLA in healthy donors. Notes on the study in general: Available immune exposure information was restricted to CMV serostatus only.

The chain is built from TRBV5-1 and TRBJ1-4; D may be TRBD1 (5 bases). The sequenced material came from PBMCs. The source is a young man in good health and CMV-seronegative. CDR3 nucleotides: TGCGCCAGCAGCTTGTCCGGGGGTAATGAAAAACTGTTTTTT. Translated, it gives CASSLSGGNEKLFF.